The T cell receptor beta chain described here comes from a study of beta chain features in type 1 diabetes. Study-wide points: Shorter TCRB CDR3s, moderately but significantly so, marked every one of the four CD4+ subsets in Type 1 diabetes patients.

TCRB transcripts that were expressed got sequenced, as all of the isolated RNA had been reverse transcribed. Generated by immunoSEQ multiplex PCR, the TCRdb table keeps only in-frame clones and is missing some. The table records about 660,000 clones, about 14% of them present only once. Turning to this clone: Its antigen is not identified.

The ends were cut back, 6 bases at V and 4 bases at J, with 15 bases in the middle. Germline V gives CDR1 SQVTM, CDR2 ANQGSEA. The CDR3 runs to 13 residues. The sample was naive CD4+ T cells from blood. The chain is built from TRBV29-1 and TRBJ1-1; TRBD1 is a possible D gene (6 bases). This receptor was taken from a man aged 18 to 29 with type 1 diabetes. The CDR3 region has the DNA TGCAGCGTAGAAAGGACAGCTAGCACTGAAGCTTTCTTT. Translating gives CSVERTASTEAFF.